This T cell receptor (beta chain) was recorded in a study of T cells in Graves' hyperthyroidism and ophthalmopathy. Investigators excluded patients with uncontrolled infection, other autoimmune disease, pregnancy or lactation. Amplified TCR beta CDR3 regions derived from RNA transcripts. Using the HTBI primer set, a first-round RT-PCR was run on the TCR CDR3. TCRdb used MiXCR to reprocess the multiplex PCR reads, holding one entry per CDR3 protein. This table has 600,000 or so distinct CDR3 sequences, roughly 50% appearing once. The specimen sequenced was peripheral blood or thyroid tissue (not recorded which). The receptor comes from a woman under 30 with Graves' hyperthyroidism.

CDR3 sequence reads: CASSARIAGGYTF. In DNA, the CDR3 is TGTGCCAGCAGTGCTAGGATCGCGGGTGGCTACACCTTC. This chain uses TRBV11-3 with TRBJ1-2; D remains ambiguous. Between the trimmed V and J ends, which lost 6 bases and 7 bases, there was a span of 15 bases. The CDR3 is 13 amino acids. CDR1 is SGHNT and CDR2 is YENEEA in the germline V gene.